This entry lists 13 T cell receptor beta chains sequenced from one sample in a study of blood T cell repertoires in COVID-19. Assay used: immunoSEQ multiplex PCR; TCRdb lists only in-frame clones, some missing. The data show some 200,000 clones, approximately 84% seen once. The sequenced sample was peripheral blood. These receptors all come from an elderly man with acute or convalescent COVID-19.

The V gene is TRBV7-5, the J gene TRBJ2-7; the listed D gene, TRBD2, was not tested against the DNA. TRBV7-5 represents a pseudogene. The length of the CDR3 is 16 residues. In DNA, the CDR3 is TGTGCCAGAAGCTTTTGGCGGACTACCGTTTTCTACGAGCAGTACGTC. Its protein product is CARSFWRTTVFYEQYV.

The chain uses TRBV6-6 and TRBJ2-1; 10 bases align to TRBD2. The CDR3 totals 15 residues. CDR1 and CDR2 (germline): MNHNY, SVGAGI (reference sequence). J was trimmed by 7 bases and V by 6 bases; bases with no gene match: 9. The CDR3: CASSPWASGRNEQFF. The CDR3 nucleotides are TGTGCCAGCAGCCCGTGGGCTAGCGGGAGAAATGAGCAGTTCTTC.

The chain links TRBV3-1 (or the pseudogene TRBV3-2) to TRBJ1-4; a weak D match, TRBD1 (6 bases). In germline, CDR1 is LGHDT, CDR2 YNNKEL (reference sequence). The V end lost 1 base, the J end lost 8 bases, and 11 bases lay between the germline ends. The CDR3 has 14 residues. The DNA for the CDR3 is TGTGCCAGCAGCCAAGGAGGGGGAAGCGAAAAACTGTTTTTT. Its protein product is CASSQGGGSEKLFF.

V and J are TRBV9 and TRBJ1-1, with D possibly matching TRBD1 (6 bases). Trimming took off 0 bases at V and 1 base at J, with 7 bases between the two ends. The CDR3 contains 14 residues. Per germline, CDR1 SGDLS and CDR2 YYNGEE. The DNA of the CDR3 is TGTGCCAGCAGCGTAGTGGACAGGAACACTGAAGCTTTCTTT. Translation: CASSVVDRNTEAFF.

The chain recombines TRBV4-3 with TRBJ2-3; 16 bases align to TRBD2. Per germline, CDR1 LGHNA and CDR2 YSLEER. The CDR3 length is 18 residues. V lost 0 bases and J lost 12; bases outside the gene matches: 12. The CDR3 DNA is TGCGCCAGCAGCCAAGACCGAGGACCGGGACTAGCGGGAGGGGAACAGTATTTT. Protein product: CASSQDRGPGLAGGEQYF.

Only a few counts were recorded for this clone. The V and J genes are TRBV7-9 and TRBJ2-5, with D uncertain. Trimming took off 10 bases at V and 3 bases at J, with 9 bases between the two ends. Germline V gene data show CDR1 as SEHNR and CDR2 as FQNEAQ (reference sequence). The CDR3 totals 11 residues. CDR3 residues: CATSQKETQYF. For the CDR3, the DNA is TGTGCCACCTCACAGAAAGAGACCCAGTACTTC. The full variable domain, completed using reference TRBV7-9 and TRBJ2-5, is DTGVSQNPRHKITKRGQNVTFRCDPISEHNRLYWYRQTLGQGPEFLTYFQNEAQLEKSRLLSDRFSAERPKGSFSTLEIQRTEQGDSAMYLCATSQKETQYFGPGTRLLVL.

The V call is TRBV5-1, the J call TRBJ1-5, with 9 bases that match TRBD1. Losses at the gene ends were 4 bases for V and 3 bases for J; bases not matched to a gene: 5. CDR3 length: 15 amino acids. Germline lookup yields CDR1 SGHRS and CDR2 YFSETQ. CDR3 DNA: TGCGCCAGCAGCCAGGACAGGGGTAACAATCAGCCCCAGCATTTT. Translating gives CASSQDRGNNQPQHF.

The chain employs TRBV2 and TRBJ1-5; a weak D match, TRBD1 (6 bases). Germline V gene data show CDR1 as SNHLY and CDR2 as FYNNEI. V shed 0 bases and J shed 2 bases, with 8 bases lying between them. This CDR3 is 15 amino acids long. CDR3 sequence (DNA): TGTGCCAGCAGTGAAGCGGCAGGGGGCAATCAGCCCCAGCATTTT. Translation gives CASSEAAGGNQPQHF.

The chain employs TRBV9 and TRBJ1-1; D is possibly TRBD1 (5 bases). The CDR3 runs to 15 residues. Trimming cost V 0 bases and J 1 base, with 10 bases left between them. Germline V lookup: CDR1 SGDLS, CDR2 YYNGEE. DNA of the CDR3: TGTGCCAGCAGCGTAGTAGGGACTCCGAACACTGAAGCTTTCTTT. This gives the protein CASSVVGTPNTEAFF. Variable domain in full (rest from reference TRBV9 and TRBJ1-1): DSGVTQTPKHLITATGQRVTLRCSPRSGDLSVYWYQQSLDQGLQFLIQYYNGEERAKGNILERFSAQQFPDLHSELNLSSLELGDSALYFCASSVVGTPNTEAFFGQGTRLTVV.

This clone appeared a single time. The chain has TRBV29-1 and TRBJ2-1; D possibly corresponds to TRBD2 (6 bases). The length of the CDR3 is 14 residues. The germline V gene has CDR1 SQVTM and CDR2 ANQGSEA. Trimming removed 5 bases at V and 2 bases at J, with 13 bases between. The CDR3 bases are TGCAGCGTTAGTTCCAGCGGGCCCTACAATGAGCAGTTCTTC. It specifies CSVSSSGPYNEQFF.

The chain links TRBV19 to TRBJ2-5, with 10 bases aligning to TRBD1. The V segment lost 4 bases and the J segment 5 bases; nucleotides outside the gene matches: 7. Per the germline V gene, CDR1 is LNHDA and CDR2 is SQIVND (reference sequence). The CDR3 extends over 15 amino acids. The CDR3 loop is CASSTTGGSRETQYF. CDR3 in DNA: TGTGCCAGTAGTACGACAGGGGGCAGTAGGGAGACCCAGTACTTC.

V usage is TRBV14 and J usage is TRBJ2-7; 7 bases fit TRBD2. The CDR3 loop spans 15 amino acids. Germline V gene data show CDR1 as SGHDN and CDR2 as FVKESK. V lost 4 bases and J lost 3; bases outside the gene matches: 9. The CDR3 protein is CASSLSLVAGYEQYF. DNA for the CDR3: TGTGCCAGCAGCCTTTCTTTGGTAGCGGGCTACGAGCAGTACTTC.

This clone was seen a single time. The CDR3 region has the DNA TGTGCCAGCAGCGTCAGTACCTCTGGGGCCAACGTCCTGACTTTC. Encoded protein: CASSVSTSGANVLTF. This chain links TRBV7-9 with TRBJ2-6; D is unclear. With 5 bases removed from V and 0 bases from J, the gap between germline ends came to 8 bases. The CDR3 spans 15 residues. The V gene's germline CDR1 is SEHNR and CDR2 FQNEAQ (reference sequence). Full variable domain (outside the CDR3, taken from reference TRBV7-9 and TRBJ2-6): DTGVSQNPRHKITKRGQNVTFRCDPISEHNRLYWYRQTLGQGPEFLTYFQNEAQLEKSRLLSDRFSAERPKGSFSTLEIQRTEQGDSAMYLCASSVSTSGANVLTFGAGSRLTVL.